Sequencing of this T cell receptor (beta chain) was carried out in a study of T cells in Graves' hyperthyroidism and ophthalmopathy. This clonotype has more than one count but fewer than ten. The CDR3 runs 14 residues. V was clipped by 0 bases and J by 0 bases, with 6 bases between them. Germline CDR1 is DFQATT and CDR2 is SNEGSKA (reference sequence). RNA transcripts served as the template for amplifying TCR beta CDR3 regions. TCR CDR3 regions were first amplified by RT-PCR with HTBI primers. TCRdb re-derived calls from the multiplex PCR reads in MiXCR, one entry per CDR3 protein. The sample consists of around 600,000 distinct CDR3 sequences, more than 15% of them appearing once.

Specimen: blood. This sequence joins TRBV20-1 and TRBJ1-5, with D possibly TRBD1 on 5 matching bases. The sequence was collected from a woman aged 40 to 49 with Graves' ophthalmopathy. This CDR3 reads CSARDTGSNQPQHF. Written as DNA, the CDR3 is TGCAGTGCTAGAGATACAGGTAGCAATCAGCCCCAGCATTTT.